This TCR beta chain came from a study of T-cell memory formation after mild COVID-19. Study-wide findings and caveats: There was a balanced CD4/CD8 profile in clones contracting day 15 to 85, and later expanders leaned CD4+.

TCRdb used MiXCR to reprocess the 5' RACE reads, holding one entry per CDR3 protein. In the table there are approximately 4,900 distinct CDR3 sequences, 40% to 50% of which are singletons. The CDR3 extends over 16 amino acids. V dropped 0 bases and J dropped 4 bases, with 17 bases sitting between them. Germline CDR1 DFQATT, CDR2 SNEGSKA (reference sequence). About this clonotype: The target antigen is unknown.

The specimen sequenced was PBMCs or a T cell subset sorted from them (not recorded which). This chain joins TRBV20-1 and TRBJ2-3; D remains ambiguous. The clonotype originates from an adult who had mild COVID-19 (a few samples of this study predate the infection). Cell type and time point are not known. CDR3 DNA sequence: TGCAGTGCTAGAGATGTGACGGGTTCGGCCCCAGATACGCAGTATTTT. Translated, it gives CSARDVTGSAPDTQYF.